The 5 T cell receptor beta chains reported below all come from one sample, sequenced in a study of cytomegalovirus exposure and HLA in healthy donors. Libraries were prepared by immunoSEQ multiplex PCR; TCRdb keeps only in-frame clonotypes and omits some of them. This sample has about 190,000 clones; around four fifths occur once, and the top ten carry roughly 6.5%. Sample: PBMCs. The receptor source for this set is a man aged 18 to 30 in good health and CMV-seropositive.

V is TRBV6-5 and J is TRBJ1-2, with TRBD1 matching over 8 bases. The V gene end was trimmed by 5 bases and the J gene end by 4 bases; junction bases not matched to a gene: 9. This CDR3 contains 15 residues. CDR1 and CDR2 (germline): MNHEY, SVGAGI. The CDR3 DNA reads TGTGCCAGCAGTGCCCATCGACAGGGGATCTATGGCTACACCTTC. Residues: CASSAHRQGIYGYTF.

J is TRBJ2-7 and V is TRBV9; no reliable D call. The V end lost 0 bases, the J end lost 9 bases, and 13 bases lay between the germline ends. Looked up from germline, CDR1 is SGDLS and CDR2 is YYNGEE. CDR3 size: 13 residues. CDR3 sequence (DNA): TGTGCCAGCAGCGTAGCTTGGAGAGACCGGCAGTACTTC. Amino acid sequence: CASSVAWRDRQYF.

The CDR3 protein is CASTNSAGPGDEQYF. The CDR3 bases are TGTGCCAGCACTAATTCGGCAGGGCCAGGTGACGAGCAGTACTTC. This chain joins TRBV28 and TRBJ2-7; D is possibly TRBD1 (5 bases). The CDR3 runs to 15 residues. The germline V gene has CDR1 MDHEN and CDR2 SYDVKM. V dropped 7 bases and J dropped 5 bases, with 21 bases sitting between them.

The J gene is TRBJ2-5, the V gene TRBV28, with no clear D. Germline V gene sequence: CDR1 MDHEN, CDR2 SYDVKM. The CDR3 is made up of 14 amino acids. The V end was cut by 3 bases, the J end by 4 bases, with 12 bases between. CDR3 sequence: CASSFQNRGETQYF. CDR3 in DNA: TGTGCCAGCAGTTTTCAGAACCGAGGAGAGACCCAGTACTTC. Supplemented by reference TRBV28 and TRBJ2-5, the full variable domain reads DVKVTQSSRYLVKRTGEKVFLECVQDMDHENMFWYRQDPGLGLRLIYFSYDVKMKEKGDIPEGYSVSREKKERFSLILESASTNQTSMYLCASSFQNRGETQYFGPGTRLLVL.

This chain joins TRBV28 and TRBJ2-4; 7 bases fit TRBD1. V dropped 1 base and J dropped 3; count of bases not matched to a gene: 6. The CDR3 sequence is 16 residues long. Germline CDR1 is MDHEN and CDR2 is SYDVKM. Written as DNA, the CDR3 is TGTGCCAGCAGTTTATTAGGGGGCGCGGGCAAAAACATTCAGTACTTC. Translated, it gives CASSLLGGAGKNIQYF.